Presented here are 11 T cell receptor beta chains from one specimen sequenced in a study of shared clonotypes between healthy human individuals. Sequencing was performed with immunoSEQ multiplex PCR; in TCRdb, only in-frame clones are kept and a portion is missing. The sample records fewer than 800,000 clones, about 91% being singletons. It was CD45RO-negative cells, positively selected for CCR7, that made up naive CD8 cells, with terminally differentiated effector memory CD45RA+ cells excluded. Specimen: naive CD8+ T cells sorted from blood. These receptors came from a man aged 25-45 years in good health.

The chain is built from TRBV10-3 and TRBJ2-7, with 12 nucleotides matching TRBD1. CDR1 and CDR2 (germline): ENHRY, SYGVKD. With 3 bases clipped from V and 7 bases from J, the junction kept 7 bases outside the gene matches. The CDR3 has 15 amino acids. The CDR3 DNA follows: TGTGCCATCAGTGACCCGGGACAGGGGGCGCAAGAGCAGTACTTC. Amino acids: CAISDPGQGAQEQYF.

About this clone: This is likely an artifact of a read error, given a far larger clone one base away. The J gene is TRBJ2-7, the V gene TRBV11-3; D not resolved. The V end lost 4 bases, the J end lost 0 bases, and 4 bases lay between the germline ends. The germline gives CDR1 SGHNT, CDR2 YENEEA. There are 12 residues in the CDR3. The CDR3 sequence: CASSSNSYEQYF. CDR3 sequence (DNA): TGTGCCAGCAGCTCTAACTCCTACGAGCAGTACTTC.

The chain carries TRBV27 and TRBJ2-5; 15 bases map to TRBD2. There are 16 residues in the CDR3. Germline CDR1 reads MNHEY; CDR2 reads SMNVEV (reference sequence). V lost 1 base and J lost 3; bases outside the gene matches: 0. As DNA, the CDR3 is TGTGCCAGCAGTTTATGGACTAGCGGGAGGGAAGAGACCCAGTACTTC. Residues: CASSLWTSGREETQYF.

This chain uses TRBV6-5 with TRBJ1-1; D uncertain. The V gene lost 4 bases and the J gene lost 1 base, with 10 bases spanning the gap. The germline CDR1 and CDR2 sequences are MNHEY and SVGAGI. This CDR3 has 14 residues. Written as DNA, the CDR3 is TGTGCCAGCAGTTCCCGGCCTGGGAACACTGAAGCTTTCTTT. The encoded protein is CASSSRPGNTEAFF.

The J gene is TRBJ2-7, the V gene TRBV29-1; D may be TRBD1 (5 bases). Germline values: CDR1 SQVTM, CDR2 ANQGSEA. Between the trimmed V and J ends, which lost 2 bases and 2 bases, there was a span of 13 bases. The CDR3 has 14 residues. The DNA of the CDR3 is TGCAGCGTTGAATTAGGGGCCGGAGCCTACGAGCAGTACTTC. Amino acids: CSVELGAGAYEQYF.

This clone was observed a single time. This chain links TRBV5-1 with TRBJ2-7, with D perhaps matching TRBD2 (5 bases). CDR1 and CDR2 from the germline V gene are SGHRS and YFSETQ. This CDR3 contains 15 residues. V lost 0 bases, J lost 4 bases, and 14 bases lay in between. The CDR3 sequence is CASSLESSSNYEQYF. For the CDR3, the DNA is TGCGCCAGCAGCTTGGAGTCTAGCTCGAATTACGAGCAGTACTTC.

The J gene is TRBJ2-2, the V gene TRBV7-9, with 12 bases identical to TRBD2. The germline V gene encodes CDR1 SEHNR and CDR2 FQNEAQ (reference sequence). The CDR3 length is 14 residues. V lost 5 bases, J lost 7 bases, and 2 bases stayed unmatched. CDR3 in DNA: TGTGCCAGCAGCGGACTAGCGGGGTTCGGGGAGCTGTTTTTT. Amino acid sequence: CASSGLAGFGELFF.

J is TRBJ1-4 and V is TRBV15; no clear D. Germline V CDR1 and CDR2: LNHNV, YYDKDF (reference sequence). V lost 7 bases and J 0 bases, leaving 6 bases between the germline ends. The CDR3 totals 13 residues. CDR3 in amino acids: CATTSATNEKLFF. CDR3 DNA sequence: TGTGCCACCACCAGTGCAACTAATGAAAAACTGTTTTTT.

The genes are TRBV5-1 and TRBJ2-1; 10 bases fit TRBD2. Germline trimming cut 4 bases from V and 4 bases from J; bases unmatched to any gene: 17. CDR1 is SGHRS and CDR2 is YFSETQ in the germline V gene. The length of the CDR3 is 19 residues. CDR3 region: CASSPSGGSSSGGYNEQFF. The CDR3 DNA is TGCGCCAGCAGCCCATCAGGCGGGTCGTCTAGCGGGGGTTACAATGAGCAGTTCTTC.

CDR3 region: CASSHRSTLNTEAFF. The CDR3 nucleotides are TGCGCCAGCAGCCACAGAAGCACATTGAACACTGAAGCTTTCTTT. The chain employs TRBV4-1 and TRBJ1-1, with D unresolved. CDR3 length equals 15 residues. Trimming removed 3 bases from V and 0 bases from J, with 11 bases in between. CDR1 is MGHRA, CDR2 YSYEKL, per germline.

The chain joins TRBV18 to TRBJ2-3, with 8 bases that match TRBD1. Germline CDR1 reads KGHSH; CDR2 reads LQKENI. Trimming took 3 bases from V and 2 from J; bases not matched to a gene: 7. The CDR3 sequence is 16 residues long. The CDR3 nucleotides read TGTGCCAGCTCACCTAGGGACAGGACGAACACAGATACGCAGTATTTT. Protein product: CASSPRDRTNTDTQYF.